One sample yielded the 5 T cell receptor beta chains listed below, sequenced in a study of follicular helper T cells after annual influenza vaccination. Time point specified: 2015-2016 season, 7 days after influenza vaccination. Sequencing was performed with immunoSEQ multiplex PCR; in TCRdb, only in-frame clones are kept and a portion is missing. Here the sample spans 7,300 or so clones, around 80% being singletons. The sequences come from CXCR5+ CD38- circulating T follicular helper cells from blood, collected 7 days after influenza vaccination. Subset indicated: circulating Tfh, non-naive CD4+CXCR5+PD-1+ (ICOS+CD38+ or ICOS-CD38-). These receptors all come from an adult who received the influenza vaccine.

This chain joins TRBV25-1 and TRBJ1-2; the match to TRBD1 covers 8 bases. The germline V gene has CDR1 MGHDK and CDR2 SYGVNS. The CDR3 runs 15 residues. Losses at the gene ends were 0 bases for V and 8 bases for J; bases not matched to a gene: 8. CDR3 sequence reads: CASSEYGDRSKGYTF. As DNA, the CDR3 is TGTGCCAGCAGTGAATATGGGGACAGGTCTAAGGGCTACACCTTC.

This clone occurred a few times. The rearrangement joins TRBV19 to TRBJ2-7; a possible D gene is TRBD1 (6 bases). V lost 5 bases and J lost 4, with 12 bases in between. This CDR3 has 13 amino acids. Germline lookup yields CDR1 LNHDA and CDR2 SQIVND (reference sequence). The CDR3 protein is CASSETQGYEQYF. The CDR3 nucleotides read TGTGCCAGTAGTGAAACCCAGGGGTACGAGCAGTACTTC.

CDR3 loop: CASSSSGTGRYEQFF. The DNA for the CDR3 is TGTGCCAGCAGCAGTTCCGGGACAGGGAGGTATGAGCAGTTCTTC. The rearrangement joins TRBV7-3 to TRBJ2-1; 9 bases align to TRBD1. The J segment lost 8 bases and the V segment lost 5 bases, leaving 10 bases of the junction unmatched. Germline lookup yields CDR1 SGHTA and CDR2 FQGTGA. The CDR3 runs 15 residues.

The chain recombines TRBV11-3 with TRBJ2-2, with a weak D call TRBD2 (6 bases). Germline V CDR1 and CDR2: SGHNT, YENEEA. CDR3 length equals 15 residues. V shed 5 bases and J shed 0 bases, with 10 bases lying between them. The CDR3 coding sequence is TGTGCCAGCAGCCCGGCGGGGACGAACACCGGGGAGCTGTTTTTT. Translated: CASSPAGTNTGELFF.

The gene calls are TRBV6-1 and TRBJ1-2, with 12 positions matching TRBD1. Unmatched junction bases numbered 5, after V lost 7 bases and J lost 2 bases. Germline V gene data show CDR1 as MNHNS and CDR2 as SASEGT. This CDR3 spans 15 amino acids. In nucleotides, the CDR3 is TGTGCCAGCAACATAGGGACAGGGGGCAACTATGGCTACACCTTC. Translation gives CASNIGTGGNYGYTF.